This TCR beta chain was captured by sequencing in a study of blood T cell repertoires in COVID-19. Study-wide context: The United States, Italy and Spain provided the acute and convalescent COVID-19 samples. The cDNA or gDNA used as material had been derived from T cells, B-cell-depleted T cells, or PBMCs.

Germline values: CDR1 SGHRS, CDR2 YFSETQ. CDR3 length: 14 residues. Trimming removed 2 bases at V and 5 bases at J, with 13 bases between. Per the authors' pipeline: Reference gene primers were amplified, and this amplification served to estimate nucleated cell counts. Libraries were prepared by immunoSEQ multiplex PCR; TCRdb keeps only in-frame clonotypes and omits some of them. The V and J calls and clone size come from that table; D and trimming were worked out from the DNA. The sample holds more than 300,000 clones; under 95% are singletons and the top ten take around 3.3%. The rearrangement joins TRBV5-1 to TRBJ2-5; TRBD1 is a possible D gene (5 bases). The specimen was peripheral blood. This clonotype originated in a woman aged 18-30 years who had recovered from COVID-19. The CDR3 sequence: CASSFTGTWETQYF. For the CDR3, the DNA is TGCGCCAGCAGCTTCACAGGAACGTGGGAGACCCAGTACTTC.